This T cell receptor (beta chain) was sequenced in a study of lymphopenia after photon versus proton radiotherapy. This clone was detected once. What it recognizes is unknown. Some clones are missing from TCRdb's copy, which holds only in-frame ones; the method was immunoSEQ multiplex PCR. The data show around 35,000 clones, with about 83% seen just once and approximately 2.9% held by the top ten. Study-wide results and limits: A bigger post-nadir fall in TCR diversity correlated inversely with survival time in deceased patients. Oligoclonal CD8+ Temra expansion after nadir drove photon patients' diversity drop. Relative stability marked proton patients; photon patients lost diversity and naive cells. Only patients who died were analyzed for survival; proton advantage is unproven.

The J segment lost 2 bases and the V segment lost 5 bases, leaving 6 bases of the junction unmatched. Germline CDR1 and CDR2: SGHTA and FQGNSA. The CDR3 runs to 16 residues. The sequence derives from a man aged 45-65 years with gastric cancer. Source: peripheral blood, taken from a patient treated with photon-based radiotherapy. V is TRBV7-2 and J is TRBJ2-3, with 11 bases identical to TRBD2. For the CDR3, the DNA is TGTGCCAGCAGCGCGCGACTAGCGGGGCCCACAGATACGCAGTATTTT. This gives the protein CASSARLAGPTDTQYF.